The rows below give T cell receptor beta chains drawn from one sample of a study of T cells after yellow fever vaccination. TCRdb itself ran the 5' RACE reads through MiXCR, one entry per CDR3 protein. The data hold hundreds of thousands of distinct CDR3 sequences, with about 12% observed a single time. Source: CD4+ T cells sorted from PBMCs, taken 15 days after the yellow fever booster vaccination. The receptors were sampled from a man aged 18 to 29 who received the YFV17D yellow fever vaccine. Both conserved end residues are part of each CDR3. The order of the fields is D gene, J gene, clone size, CDR3 length, V gene, CDR3 DNA, CDR3 protein. The D gene is left open where the match is weak. Expanded clones are given a class, and other clones once, few, many or no size at all.

>TRBD1|TRBJ2-7|.|15|TRBV3-1
TGTGCCAGCAGCCAATACGCCGGGACAGAGTACGAGCAGTACTTC
CASSQYAGTEYEQYF
>.|TRBJ1-4|many|14|TRBV12-3/TRBV12-4
TGTGCCAGCAGTCGCGGGGGGGCGCGTGAAAAACTGTTTTTT
CASSRGGAREKLFF
>.|TRBJ1-1|few|13|TRBV20-1
TGCAGTGCTAGAGACATGGGGAACACTGAAGCTTTCTTT
CSARDMGNTEAFF
>.|TRBJ1-3|.|16|TRBV20-1
TGCAGTGCTAGAAAAAACAGGGATTGGTCTGGAAACACCATATATTTT
CSARKNRDWSGNTIYF
>TRBD1|TRBJ1-6|few|15|TRBV20-1
TGCAGTGCTCCGAAAGGGACAGGGTATAATTCACCCCTCCACTTT
CSAPKGTGYNSPLHF
>.|TRBJ2-1|few|14|TRBV3-1
TGTGCCAGCATGAGGGGAAACTCCTACAATGAGCAGTTCTTC
CASMRGNSYNEQFF
>.|TRBJ2-5|.|17|TRBV4-1
TGCGCCAGCAGCCAAGACCCCGGACAGTCGTACCAAGAGACCCAGTACTTC
CASSQDPGQSYQETQYF
>TRBD2|TRBJ2-5|few|17|TRBV3-1
TGTGCCAGCAGCCAAGATTTTCTAGCGGGGTACCAAGAGACCCAGTACTTC
CASSQDFLAGYQETQYF
>TRBD2|TRBJ2-7|few|14|TRBV7-2
TGTGCCAGCAGCTCGCCGGGACTAGCGTACGAGCAGTACTTC
CASSSPGLAYEQYF
>TRBD1|TRBJ2-7|.|16|TRBV18
TGTGCCAGCTCACTGAGGGTCGGGACAGGGGCCTACGAGCAGTACTTC
CASSLRVGTGAYEQYF
>.|TRBJ1-1|few|14|TRBV12-3/TRBV12-4
TGTGCCAGCAGTTTTCGGAGATCGAACACTGAAGCTTTCTTT
CASSFRRSNTEAFF
>.|TRBJ2-3|.|13|TRBV14
TGTGCCAGCAGCCGGACCCTCACAGATACGCAGTATTTT
CASSRTLTDTQYF
>TRBD1|TRBJ2-1|few|15|TRBV5-1
TGCGCCAGCAGCCCGGGGGGGACAGGGGACAATGAGCAGTTCTTC
CASSPGGTGDNEQFF
>TRBD1|TRBJ1-3|.|15|TRBV7-2
TGTGCCAGCAGACTAACAGGGGGATCTGGAAACACCATATATTTT
CASRLTGGSGNTIYF
>TRBD2|TRBJ2-3|few|18|TRBV7-8
TGTGCCAGCAGCTTAGCAAAGACTAGCGGGGATGAGTCAGATACGCAGTATTTT
CASSLAKTSGDESDTQYF
>.|TRBJ2-1|.|14|TRBV7-9
TGTGCCAGCAGCTTAGCCCATACAGGGAATGAGCAGTTCTTC
CASSLAHTGNEQFF
>.|TRBJ2-5|.|15|TRBV10-3
TGTGCCATCATATATCCCCCGGGGTTATTTGAGACCCAGTACTTC
CAIIYPPGLFETQYF
>.|TRBJ1-2|many|13|TRBV15
TGTGCCACCAGCAGACCACCGGACACCCACAACTTCTTC
CATSRPPDTHNFF
>.|TRBJ2-1|.|12|TRBV6-5
TGTGCCAGCACCTCAGAGGGGGGTGAGCAGTTCTTC
CASTSEGGEQFF
>TRBD2|TRBJ2-1|.|15|TRBV9
TGTGCCAGCAGCGTTGGTGGGGGGGCCTACAATGAGCAGTTCTTC
CASSVGGGAYNEQFF
>TRBD2|TRBJ2-3|few|14|TRBV20-1
TGCAGTGCTAGAGTTGCGGGGGGGTCTGTTACGCAGTATTTT
CSARVAGGSVTQYF
>TRBD2|TRBJ2-1|many|15|TRBV5-4
TGTGCCAGCAACCCTCTAGGCCGGGGGGGCCGCGAGCAGTTCTTC
CASNPLGRGGREQFF
>TRBD2|TRBJ2-3|.|16|TRBV9
TGTGCCAGCAGCGCATTTAGCGGGGGGGTTCAAGATACGCAGTATTTT
CASSAFSGGVQDTQYF
>TRBD2|TRBJ2-3|few|16|TRBV5-1
TGCGCCAGCAGCGCCACCGGGACTACCTCCCAAGGGACGCAGTATTTT
CASSATGTTSQGTQYF
>.|TRBJ1-6|many|18|TRBV2
TGTGCCAGCAGCCCGGCCGGGGCCTCGAGCTCCTATAATTCACCCCTCCACTTT
CASSPAGASSSYNSPLHF
>.|TRBJ1-5|many|13|TRBV15
TGTGCCACCAGCAGAAACGTAAGGCAGGCCCAGCATTTT
CATSRNVRQAQHF
>.|TRBJ2-7|many|12|TRBV6-5
TGTGCCAGCAGTACCTCCCGAGACGAGCAGTACTTC
CASSTSRDEQYF
>TRBD2|TRBJ2-3|.|20|TRBV7-2
TGTGCCAGCAGCTTCTTCGGAGGTAGCGGGGGGTATTCTAGCACAGATACGCAGTATTTT
CASSFFGGSGGYSSTDTQYF
>.|TRBJ1-2|.|14|TRBV3-1
TGTGCCAGCAGCCAAGGAGGGGTAGCCGGTGGCTACACCTTC
CASSQGGVAGGYTF
>TRBD2|TRBJ2-5|.|16|TRBV5-1
TGCGCCAGCAGCCGCGGACTAGCGGGGGACCAAGAGACCCAGTACTTC
CASSRGLAGDQETQYF
>.|TRBJ2-2|few|17|TRBV10-3
TGTGCCATCAGTGGAAGAGCGGGTGACGCGAACACCGGGGAGCTGTTTTTT
CAISGRAGDANTGELFF
>.|TRBJ1-1|few|14|TRBV5-1
TGCGCCAGCAGCACGGGACAACCGAACACTGAAGCTTTCTTT
CASSTGQPNTEAFF
>.|TRBJ2-5|few|13|TRBV29-1
TGCAGCGTTGATAAGGGGGTCCTAGAGACCCAGTACTTC
CSVDKGVLETQYF
>TRBD2|TRBJ2-3|few|15|TRBV30
TGTGCCTGGAGTTCGACTAGCGGGGCCACAGATACGCAGTATTTT
CAWSSTSGATDTQYF
>.|TRBJ1-1|.|15|TRBV27
TGTGCCAGCGCAGACGGGGGAGGGAGGTTGACTGAAGCTTTCTTT
CASADGGGRLTEAFF
>.|TRBJ2-6|many|16|TRBV7-2
TGTGCCAGCAGCTTAGGACATTTCTCTGGGGCCAACGTCCTGACTTTC
CASSLGHFSGANVLTF
>.|TRBJ2-7|.|12|TRBV3-1
TGTGCCAGCAGCCGCGGATCAAGCGAGCAGTACTTC
CASSRGSSEQYF
>.|TRBJ2-1|few|10|TRBV6-4
TGTGCCAGCCGCACGGGGGAGCAGTTCTTC
CASRTGEQFF
>TRBD1|TRBJ1-5|few|15|TRBV5-1
TGCGCCAGCAGCCTGGGGGACAGGAAGAATCAGCCCCAGCATTTT
CASSLGDRKNQPQHF
>.|TRBJ2-5|few|15|TRBV5-1
TGCGCCAGCAGCTTGGCCCCAGGGGTAAGGGAGACCCAGTACTTC
CASSLAPGVRETQYF
>.|TRBJ1-4|few|14|TRBV6-5
TGTGCCAGCAGTTACAATGGAGGGGGTGAAAAACTGTTTTTT
CASSYNGGGEKLFF
>.|TRBJ2-2|.|15|TRBV7-3
TGTGCCAGCAGCAAAACAGGGTCGGGCACCGGGGAGCTGTTTTTT
CASSKTGSGTGELFF